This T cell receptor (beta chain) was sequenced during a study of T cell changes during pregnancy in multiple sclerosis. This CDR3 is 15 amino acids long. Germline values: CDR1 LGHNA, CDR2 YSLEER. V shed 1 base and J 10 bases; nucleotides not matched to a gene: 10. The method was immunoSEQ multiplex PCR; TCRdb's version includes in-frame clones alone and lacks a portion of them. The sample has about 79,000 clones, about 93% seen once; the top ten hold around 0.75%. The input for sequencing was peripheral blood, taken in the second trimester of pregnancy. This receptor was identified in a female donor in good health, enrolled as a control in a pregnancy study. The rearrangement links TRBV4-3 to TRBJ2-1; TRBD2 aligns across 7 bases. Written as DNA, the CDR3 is TGCGCCAGCAGCCAAGGGACTAGAGGGACTGGGGAGCAGTTCTTC. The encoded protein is CASSQGTRGTGEQFF.